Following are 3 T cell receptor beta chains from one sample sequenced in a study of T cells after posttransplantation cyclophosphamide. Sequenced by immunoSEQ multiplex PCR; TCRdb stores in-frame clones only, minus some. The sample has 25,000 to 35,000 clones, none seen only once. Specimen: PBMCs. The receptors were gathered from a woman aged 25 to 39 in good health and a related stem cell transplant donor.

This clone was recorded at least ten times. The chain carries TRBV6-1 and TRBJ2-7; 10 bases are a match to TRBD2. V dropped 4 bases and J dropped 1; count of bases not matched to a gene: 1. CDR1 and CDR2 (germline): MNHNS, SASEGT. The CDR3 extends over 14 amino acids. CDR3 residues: CASSVAGGSYEQYF. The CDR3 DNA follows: TGTGCCAGCAGTGTAGCGGGGGGTTCCTACGAGCAGTACTTC.

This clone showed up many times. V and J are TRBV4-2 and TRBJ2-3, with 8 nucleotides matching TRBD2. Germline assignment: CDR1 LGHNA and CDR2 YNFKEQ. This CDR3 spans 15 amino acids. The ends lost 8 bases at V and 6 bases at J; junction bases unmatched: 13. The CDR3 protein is CASAGGEQTADTQYF. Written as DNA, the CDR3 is TGTGCCAGCGCCGGGGGGGAACAAACCGCGGATACGCAGTATTTT.

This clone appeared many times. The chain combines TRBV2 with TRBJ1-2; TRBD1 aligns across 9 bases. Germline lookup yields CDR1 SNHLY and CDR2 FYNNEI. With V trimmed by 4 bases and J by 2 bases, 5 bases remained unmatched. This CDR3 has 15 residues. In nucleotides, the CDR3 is TGTGCCAGCAGTGCTGGACAGGGGACCAACTATGGCTACACCTTC. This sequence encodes CASSAGQGTNYGYTF.